Each of the 32 T cell receptor beta chains below was sequenced from the same sample in a study of blood T cell repertoires in COVID-19 (dated by TCRdb to 2019 to 2021). The protocol used for the library was the immunoSEQ multiplex PCR assay. Held by TCRdb, this immuneACCESS table contains in-frame sequences only and omits some clones. Under half of the omission traces to an unresolved V gene where checked; the cause of the rest is unknown. This sample comprises 110,000 to 150,000 clones, roughly nine tenths of them detected only once. Approximately 3% of the sample is held by the ten biggest clonotypes. The sequenced sample was peripheral blood. These TCRs come from an older woman with active COVID-19.

This clone was recorded a few times. CDR3 residues: CARSPGLAGKAADTQYF. DNA for the CDR3: TGTGCCAGAAGCCCGGGACTAGCGGGAAAGGCGGCAGATACGCAGTATTTT. The chain carries TRBV5-3 and TRBJ2-3, with TRBD2 matching 13 bases. TRBV5-3 is labeled an ORF, and its function is uncertain. This CDR3 spans 17 amino acids. Trimming removed 4 bases from V and 4 bases from J; junction bases left unmatched: 9.

The chain employs TRBV6-2 or TRBV6-3 and TRBJ1-2; tentatively, D is TRBD1 (6 bases). CDR3 size: 15 residues. The germline V gene encodes CDR1 MNHEY and CDR2 SVGEGT. Deletions cut 0 bases from V and 8 bases from J, with 16 bases between. The CDR3 sequence is CASSYSQGHRRGYTF. CDR3 DNA sequence: TGTGCCAGCAGTTACTCGCAGGGACACCGTCGAGGCTACACCTTC.

The J gene is TRBJ1-2, the V gene TRBV6-5, with TRBD1 as a possible D gene (6 bases). Germline V lookup: CDR1 MNHEY, CDR2 SVGAGI. V lost 6 bases, J lost 3 bases, and 11 bases lay in between. This CDR3 has 13 amino acids. The CDR3 DNA reads TGTGCCAGCAGGTCTGGACAGCACTATGGCTACACCTTC. Its protein product is CASRSGQHYGYTF.

The chain carries TRBV28 and TRBJ2-5; D gene unclear. The germline V and J ends were trimmed by 3 bases and 0 bases, with 14 bases remaining between them. Germline loops: CDR1 MDHEN, CDR2 SYDVKM. The CDR3 is 16 amino acids. The CDR3 is CASSFYSPQDQETQYF. The CDR3 DNA is TGTGCCAGCAGTTTCTATTCGCCCCAGGACCAAGAGACCCAGTACTTC.

This clone was seen only a few times. This chain links TRBV6-2 or TRBV6-3 with TRBJ1-2; D is undetermined. Between the trimmed V and J ends, which lost 2 bases and 8 bases, there was a span of 12 bases. Germline V lookup: CDR1 MNHEY, CDR2 SVGEGT. CDR3 length: 13 residues. The CDR3 loop is CASSYKSAYGYTF. The CDR3 DNA reads as TGTGCCAGCAGTTACAAAAGCGCTTACGGCTACACCTTC.

This clone was counted once. This chain uses TRBV3-1 (or the pseudogene TRBV3-2) with TRBJ2-2, with TRBD2 matching over 14 bases. The CDR3 is 20 amino acids. Losses at the gene ends were 1 base for V and 4 bases for J; bases not matched to a gene: 11. Germline V CDR1 and CDR2: LGHDT, YNNKEL (reference sequence). This chain's CDR3 is CASSQVLTSGRVRGTGELFF. The CDR3 DNA reads TGTGCCAGCAGCCAAGTCCTGACTAGCGGGAGGGTTCGAGGCACCGGGGAGCTGTTTTTT.

This clone was observed a few times. The chain recombines TRBV5-1 with TRBJ1-5; 9 nucleotides align to TRBD1. This CDR3 comprises 16 residues. V shed 0 bases, J shed 1 base, and the junction held 2 bases outside the gene matches. CDR1 is SGHRS and CDR2 is YFSETQ in the germline V gene. The CDR3 protein is CASSLGTGESNQPQHF. CDR3 DNA sequence: TGCGCCAGCAGCTTGGGGACAGGGGAAAGCAATCAGCCCCAGCATTTT. Supplemented by reference TRBV5-1 and TRBJ1-5, the full variable domain reads KAGVTQTPRYLIKTRGQQVTLSCSPISGHRSVSWYQQTPGQGLQFLFEYFSETQRNKGNFPGRFSGRQFSNSRSEMNVSTLELGDSALYLCASSLGTGESNQPQHFGDGTRLSIL.

The J gene is TRBJ1-6, the V gene TRBV28, with 8 nucleotides matching TRBD1. Germline V gene data show CDR1 as MDHEN and CDR2 as SYDVKM. Germline trimming cut 4 bases from V and 9 bases from J; bases unmatched to any gene: 2. This CDR3 contains 13 residues. The CDR3 loop is CASSSTGVSPLHF. CDR3 sequence (DNA): TGTGCCAGCAGTTCGACAGGGGTTTCACCCCTCCACTTT.

The chain has TRBV2 and TRBJ2-7; perhaps TRBD1 as D (5 bases). The CDR3 sequence is 13 residues long. CDR1 is SNHLY, CDR2 FYNNEI, per germline. V gave up 10 bases and J gave up 5 bases, with 18 bases separating them. The CDR3 DNA sequence: TGTGCCATACAAGGCAGGGAACTTAACGAGCAGTACTTC. Protein: CAIQGRELNEQYF.

The chain has TRBV7-9 and TRBJ2-5; 8 bases align to TRBD2. CDR1 is SEHNR, CDR2 FQNEAQ, per germline (reference sequence). V was clipped by 5 bases and J by 4 bases; unmatched bases: 12. CDR3 length equals 16 residues. The CDR3 is CASSPTMGGRRETQYF. The DNA of the CDR3 is TGTGCCAGCAGCCCCACTATGGGCGGGAGGCGAGAGACCCAGTACTTC.

The chain is built from TRBV16 and TRBJ1-5; D is ambiguous. Trimming removed 5 bases at V and 5 bases at J, with 13 bases between. From germline, CDR1 is KGHSY and CDR2 FQNENV. The CDR3 is 14 residues long. The CDR3 region has the DNA TGTGCCAGCAGCGTCGCGGCGACCGATCAGCCCCAGCATTTT. This encodes CASSVAATDQPQHF.

The gene calls are TRBV6-1 and TRBJ1-2, with a weak D call TRBD1 (6 bases). Per germline, CDR1 MNHNS and CDR2 SASEGT. V was pared by 0 bases and J by 4 bases, with 9 bases between. This CDR3 is built from 14 residues. The CDR3 sequence: CASSEAQGAYGYTF. CDR3 DNA: TGTGCCAGCAGTGAAGCACAGGGCGCCTATGGCTACACCTTC.

The chain uses TRBV6-5 and TRBJ1-4, with TRBD1 as a possible D gene (5 bases). V lost 6 bases and J 2 bases, leaving 13 bases between the germline ends. The CDR3 loop spans 15 amino acids. Germline CDR1 MNHEY, CDR2 SVGAGI. CDR3 residues: CASRRAGETNEKLFF. In nucleotides, the CDR3 is TGTGCCAGCAGGCGGGCGGGGGAGACTAATGAAAAACTGTTTTTT.

V is TRBV4-2 and J is TRBJ2-3; 12 bases line up with TRBD2. Germline-derived CDR1 and CDR2 are LGHNA and YNFKEQ. Trimming cost V 2 bases and J 2 bases; bases outside gene matches: 8. The CDR3 spans 18 residues. The CDR3 here is CASSQHNLAGGATDTQYF. CDR3 bases: TGTGCCAGCAGCCAACACAACCTAGCGGGGGGGGCCACAGATACGCAGTATTTT.

This clone was seen only a few times. The chain uses TRBV5-1 and TRBJ2-7; the match to TRBD2 covers 11 bases. Germline CDR1 reads SGHRS; CDR2 reads YFSETQ. The length of the CDR3 is 14 residues. V dropped 4 bases and J dropped 9; count of bases not matched to a gene: 9. This CDR3 is CASSPWTSGFAQYF. The CDR3 bases are TGCGCCAGCAGCCCCTGGACTAGCGGGTTTGCGCAGTACTTC. Full variable domain (missing parts from reference TRBV5-1 and TRBJ2-7): KAGVTQTPRYLIKTRGQQVTLSCSPISGHRSVSWYQQTPGQGLQFLFEYFSETQRNKGNFPGRFSGRQFSNSRSEMNVSTLELGDSALYLCASSPWTSGFAQYFGPGTRLTVT.

In nucleotides, the CDR3 is TGTGCCAGCAGCCCGAGGTTAGATCTGCCTTACGAGCAGTACTTC. Translated: CASSPRLDLPYEQYF. The V gene is TRBV28, the J gene TRBJ2-7; the D is unclear. CDR3 size: 15 residues. Germline CDR1 reads MDHEN; CDR2 reads SYDVKM. V was cut by 6 bases and J by 4 bases, with 19 bases left in between.

The V gene is TRBV11-3, the J gene TRBJ2-5; TRBD2 agrees at 8 bases. CDR1 and CDR2 from the germline V gene are SGHNT and YENEEA. J gave up 0 bases and V 4 bases, and 1 base lay outside the gene matches. The CDR3 consists of 14 residues. CDR3 region: CASSSGGDQETQYF. In DNA, the CDR3 is TGTGCCAGCAGCTCGGGGGGGGACCAAGAGACCCAGTACTTC.

The chain carries TRBV28 and TRBJ2-1; TRBD2 matches at 10 bases. V dropped 6 bases and J dropped 8; count of bases not matched to a gene: 16. This CDR3 contains 17 residues. Germline-derived CDR1 and CDR2 are MDHEN and SYDVKM. The CDR3, as DNA: TGTGCCAGCAGCCGTCTCATCCTAGCGGGAGTGGAAGATGAGCAGTTCTTC. Protein: CASSRLILAGVEDEQFF. Together with reference TRBV28 and TRBJ2-1, the CDR3 gives the full variable domain: DVKVTQSSRYLVKRTGEKVFLECVQDMDHENMFWYRQDPGLGLRLIYFSYDVKMKEKGDIPEGYSVSREKKERFSLILESASTNQTSMYLCASSRLILAGVEDEQFFGPGTRLTVL.

The chain employs TRBV4-3 and TRBJ2-1; D might be TRBD1 (6 bases). CDR1 is LGHNA, CDR2 YSLEER, per germline. The CDR3 loop spans 14 amino acids. Trimming took 1 base from V and 8 from J, leaving 12 bases between them. CDR3 DNA: TGCGCCAGCAGCCAAGCCTTCGCAGGGGATGAGCAGTTCTTC. Translation gives CASSQAFAGDEQFF.

The J gene is TRBJ2-7, the V gene TRBV7-2; 11 bases are a match to TRBD2. V lost 5 bases and J lost 4; bases outside the gene matches: 10. CDR3 length: 16 residues. The V gene's germline CDR1 is SGHTA and CDR2 FQGNSA. In DNA, the CDR3 is TGTGCCAGCAGCCACCTGTCGGCTAGCGGGAGGTACGAGCAGTACTTC. Protein: CASSHLSASGRYEQYF.

The chain links TRBV7-9 to TRBJ2-7; 13 bases match TRBD2. This CDR3 has 17 amino acids. The J segment lost 1 base and the V segment lost 1 base, leaving 4 bases of the junction unmatched. Germline V gene sequence: CDR1 SEHNR, CDR2 FQNEAQ (reference sequence). CDR3 loop: CASSLGTSGGLSYEQYF. The CDR3 DNA reads TGTGCCAGCAGCTTAGGGACTAGCGGGGGACTATCCTACGAGCAGTACTTC.

V gene TRBV19 combines with J gene TRBJ2-1; D perhaps matches TRBD2 (5 bases). The germline CDR1 and CDR2 sequences are LNHDA and SQIVND (reference sequence). There are 13 residues in the CDR3. V was cut by 1 base and J by 7 bases, with 8 bases left in between. CDR3 nucleotides: TGTGCCAGTAGTATAGGGGGAGCGAATGAGCAGTTCTTC. Its translation is CASSIGGANEQFF.

In its sample, this clone was seen once. The chain has TRBV3-1 (or the pseudogene TRBV3-2) and TRBJ2-1; TRBD2 matches at 8 bases. Germline V CDR1 and CDR2: LGHDT, YNNKEL (reference sequence). The CDR3 is 14 amino acids. With V trimmed by 2 bases and J by 6 bases, 3 bases remained unmatched. The CDR3 protein is CASSQLAGRNEQFF. The CDR3 region has the DNA TGTGCCAGCAGCCAACTAGCGGGTCGCAATGAGCAGTTCTTC.

The sample holds one count of this clone. The chain recombines TRBV5-4 with TRBJ2-1; 9 bases are a match to TRBD1. The CDR3 totals 15 residues. With 6 bases clipped from V and 2 bases from J, the junction kept 6 bases outside the gene matches. Germline V lookup: CDR1 SGHNT, CDR2 YYREEE (reference sequence). CDR3 region: CASTPGTGPYNEQFF. The CDR3 DNA reads TGTGCCAGCACCCCCGGGACAGGGCCCTACAATGAGCAGTTCTTC.

The chain is built from TRBV9 and TRBJ2-2; 7 bases align to TRBD2. The ends lost 0 bases at V and 4 bases at J; junction bases unmatched: 12. This CDR3 is 18 amino acids long. Germline CDR1 and CDR2: SGDLS and YYNGEE. CDR3 residues: CASSVGAGETILTGELFF. The CDR3 nucleotides read TGTGCCAGCAGCGTAGGGGCGGGAGAGACTATTCTCACCGGGGAGCTGTTTTTT.

CDR3 in amino acids: CASISSGRDETQYF. The CDR3 coding sequence is TGTGCCAGCATCTCTAGCGGGAGAGACGAGACCCAGTACTTC. The rearrangement links TRBV5-4 to TRBJ2-5; 10 nucleotides line up with TRBD2. CDR1 and CDR2 (germline): SGHNT, YYREEE (reference sequence). CDR3 length: 14 amino acids. V gave up 6 bases and J gave up 5 bases; unmatched junction bases: 7.

This sequence joins TRBV28 and TRBJ2-5, with 12 bases identical to TRBD1. Germline lookup yields CDR1 MDHEN and CDR2 SYDVKM. The CDR3 runs 15 residues. Germline trimming cut 6 bases from V and 7 bases from J; bases unmatched to any gene: 9. The CDR3, as DNA: TGTGCCAGCAGGCGGGCCGGGACAGGGGGCTTGACCCAGTACTTC. It codes for CASRRAGTGGLTQYF.

This clone turned up a few times. The V call is TRBV30, the J call TRBJ2-3; the match to TRBD2 covers 9 bases. This CDR3 has 14 amino acids. The V gene's germline CDR1 is GTSNPN and CDR2 SVGIG (reference sequence). J lost 6 bases, V lost 5 bases, and 9 bases had no gene match. CDR3 DNA sequence: TGTGCCTGGCGGGGCGCGGGAGGGTTTGATACGCAGTATTTT. It specifies CAWRGAGGFDTQYF.

This chain connects TRBV5-4 to TRBJ2-7; 7 bases match TRBD1. J was trimmed by 2 bases and V by 4 bases; bases with no gene match: 6. CDR3 length: 14 amino acids. Germline CDR1 reads SGHNT; CDR2 reads YYREEE (reference sequence). The CDR3 reads CASSRRDSTYEQYF. The CDR3 bases are TGTGCCAGCAGCCGCAGGGACAGCACCTACGAGCAGTACTTC.

This clone came up once. The chain joins TRBV7-2 to TRBJ2-3; D is perhaps TRBD1 (6 bases). The germline V gene encodes CDR1 SGHTA and CDR2 FQGNSA. This CDR3 is built from 16 residues. The V gene lost 2 bases and the J gene lost 1 base, with 13 bases spanning the gap. CDR3 amino acids: CASSLRTASGTDTQYF. The CDR3 coding sequence is TGTGCCAGCAGCTTAAGGACAGCCAGCGGCACAGATACGCAGTATTTT.

The CDR3 coding sequence is TGTGCCAGCAGCCTTACGGGGAGTTTTGAGCAGTTCTTC. It yields the protein CASSLTGSFEQFF. V usage is TRBV7-2 and J usage is TRBJ2-1, with TRBD2 as a possible D gene (5 bases). CDR1 is SGHTA, CDR2 FQGNSA, per germline. The CDR3 contains 13 residues. The V end lost 5 bases, the J end lost 9 bases, and 14 bases lay between the germline ends.

V usage is TRBV20-1 and J usage is TRBJ2-3, with D uncertain. The germline gives CDR1 DFQATT, CDR2 SNEGSKA (reference sequence). V was pared by 3 bases and J by 3 bases, with 7 bases between. CDR3 size: 12 residues. CDR3 sequence (DNA): TGCAGTGCTAGTCTTATGACAGATACGCAGTATTTT. The encoded protein is CSASLMTDTQYF.